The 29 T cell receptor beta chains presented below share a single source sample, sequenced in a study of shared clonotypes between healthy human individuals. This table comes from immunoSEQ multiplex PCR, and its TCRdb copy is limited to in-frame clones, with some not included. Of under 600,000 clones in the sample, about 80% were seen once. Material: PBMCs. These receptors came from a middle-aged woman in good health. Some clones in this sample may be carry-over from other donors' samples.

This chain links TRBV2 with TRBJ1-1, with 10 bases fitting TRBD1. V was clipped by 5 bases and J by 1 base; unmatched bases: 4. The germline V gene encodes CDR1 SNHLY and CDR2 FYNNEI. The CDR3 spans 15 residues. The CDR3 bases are TGTGCCAGCAGTTGGGACAGGGGCGCGAACACTGAAGCTTTCTTT. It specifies CASSWDRGANTEAFF.

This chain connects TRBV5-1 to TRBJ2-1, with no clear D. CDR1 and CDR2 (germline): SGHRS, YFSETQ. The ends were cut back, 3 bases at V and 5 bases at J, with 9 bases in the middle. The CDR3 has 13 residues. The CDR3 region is CASSYYSDNEQFF. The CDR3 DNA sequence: TGCGCCAGCAGCTATTACTCGGACAATGAGCAGTTCTTC.

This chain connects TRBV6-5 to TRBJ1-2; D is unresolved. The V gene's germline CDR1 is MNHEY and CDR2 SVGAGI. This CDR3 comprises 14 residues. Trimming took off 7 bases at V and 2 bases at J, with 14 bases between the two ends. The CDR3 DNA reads TGTGCCAGCACCGCCGGGCCCCTAAACTATGGCTACACCTTC. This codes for CASTAGPLNYGYTF.

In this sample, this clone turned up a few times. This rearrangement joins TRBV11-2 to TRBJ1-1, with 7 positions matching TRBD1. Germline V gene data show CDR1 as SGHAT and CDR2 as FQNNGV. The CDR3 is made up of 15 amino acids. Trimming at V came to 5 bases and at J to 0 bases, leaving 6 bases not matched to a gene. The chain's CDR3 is CASSLQDRLNTEAFF. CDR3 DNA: TGTGCCAGCAGCCTACAGGACAGGCTGAACACTGAAGCTTTCTTT. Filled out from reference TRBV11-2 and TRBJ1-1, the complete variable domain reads EAGVAQSPRYKIIEKRQSVAFWCNPISGHATLYWYQQILGQGPKLLIQFQNNGVVDDSQLPKDRFSAERLKGVDSTLKIQPAKLEDSAVYLCASSLQDRLNTEAFFGQGTRLTVV.

The CDR3 coding sequence is TGTGCCAGCTCACCACGCCCCGGGGACACAGATACGCAGTATTTT. Its translation: CASSPRPGDTDTQYF. The chain carries TRBV18 and TRBJ2-3, with D perhaps TRBD2 (5 bases). This CDR3 comprises 15 residues. Trimming took off 1 base at V and 2 bases at J, with 10 bases between the two ends. The germline CDR1 and CDR2 sequences are KGHSH and LQKENI.

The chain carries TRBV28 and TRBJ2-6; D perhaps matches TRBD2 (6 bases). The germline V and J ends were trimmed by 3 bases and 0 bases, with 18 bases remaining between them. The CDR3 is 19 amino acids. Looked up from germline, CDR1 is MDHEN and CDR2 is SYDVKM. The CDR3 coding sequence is TGTGCCAGCAGTTTTCGCGGGATGGGTAAAAGCTCTGGGGCCAACGTCCTGACTTTC. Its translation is CASSFRGMGKSSGANVLTF.

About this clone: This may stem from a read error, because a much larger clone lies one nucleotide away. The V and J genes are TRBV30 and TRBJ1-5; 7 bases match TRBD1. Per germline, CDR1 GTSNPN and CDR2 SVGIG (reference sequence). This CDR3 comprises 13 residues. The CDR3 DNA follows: TGTGCCTGGAGTAAACAGGGGTCTCAGTCCCAGCATTTT. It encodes CAWSKQGSQSQHF.

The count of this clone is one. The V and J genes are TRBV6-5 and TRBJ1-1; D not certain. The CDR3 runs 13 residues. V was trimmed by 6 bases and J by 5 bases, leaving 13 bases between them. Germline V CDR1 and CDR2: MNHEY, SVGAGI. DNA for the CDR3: TGTGCCAGCAGAGACACCCAAGGGACTGAAGCTTTCTTT. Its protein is CASRDTQGTEAFF.

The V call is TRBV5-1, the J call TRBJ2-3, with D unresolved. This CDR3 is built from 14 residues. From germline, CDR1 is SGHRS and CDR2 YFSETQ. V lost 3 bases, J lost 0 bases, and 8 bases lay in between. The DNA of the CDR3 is TGCGCCAGCAGCTGGTCGACCAGCACAGATACGCAGTATTTT. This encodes CASSWSTSTDTQYF.

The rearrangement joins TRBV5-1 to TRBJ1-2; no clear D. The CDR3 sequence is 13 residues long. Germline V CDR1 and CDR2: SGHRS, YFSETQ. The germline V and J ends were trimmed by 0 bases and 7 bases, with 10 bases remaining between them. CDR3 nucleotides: TGCGCCAGCAGCTTGGGGTCCGGGCCTGGCTACACCTTC. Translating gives CASSLGSGPGYTF.

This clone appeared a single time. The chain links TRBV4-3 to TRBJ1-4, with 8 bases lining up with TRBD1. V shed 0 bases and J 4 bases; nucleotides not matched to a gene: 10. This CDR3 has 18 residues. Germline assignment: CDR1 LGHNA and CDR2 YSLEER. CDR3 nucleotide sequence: TGCGCCAGCAGCCAAGATCTGCCAGGGGGCCTGAGTAATGAAAAACTGTTTTTT. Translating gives CASSQDLPGGLSNEKLFF.

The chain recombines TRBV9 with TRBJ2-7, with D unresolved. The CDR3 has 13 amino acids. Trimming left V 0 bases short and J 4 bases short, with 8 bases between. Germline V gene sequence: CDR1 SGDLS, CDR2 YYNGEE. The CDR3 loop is CASSVANSYEQYF. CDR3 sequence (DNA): TGTGCCAGCAGCGTAGCTAACAGTTACGAGCAGTACTTC.

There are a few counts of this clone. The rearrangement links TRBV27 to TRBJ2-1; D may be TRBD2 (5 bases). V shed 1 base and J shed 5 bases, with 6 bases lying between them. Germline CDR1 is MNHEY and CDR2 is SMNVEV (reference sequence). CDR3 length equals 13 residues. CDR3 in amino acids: CASSLWGDNEQFF. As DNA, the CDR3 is TGTGCCAGCAGTTTATGGGGAGACAATGAGCAGTTCTTC.

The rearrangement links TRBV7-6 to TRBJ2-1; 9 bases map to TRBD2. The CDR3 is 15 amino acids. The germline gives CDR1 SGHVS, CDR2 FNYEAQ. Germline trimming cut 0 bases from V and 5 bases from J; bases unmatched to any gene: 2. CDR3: CASSLAAGGHNEQFF. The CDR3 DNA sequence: TGTGCCAGCAGCTTAGCGGCGGGAGGGCACAATGAGCAGTTCTTC.

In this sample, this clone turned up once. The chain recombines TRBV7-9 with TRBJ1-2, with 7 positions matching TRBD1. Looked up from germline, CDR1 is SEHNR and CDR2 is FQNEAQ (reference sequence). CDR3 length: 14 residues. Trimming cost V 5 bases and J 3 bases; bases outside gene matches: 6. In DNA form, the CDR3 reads TGTGCCAGCAGCCCCGAGGGGGCACACTATGGCTACACCTTC. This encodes CASSPEGAHYGYTF.

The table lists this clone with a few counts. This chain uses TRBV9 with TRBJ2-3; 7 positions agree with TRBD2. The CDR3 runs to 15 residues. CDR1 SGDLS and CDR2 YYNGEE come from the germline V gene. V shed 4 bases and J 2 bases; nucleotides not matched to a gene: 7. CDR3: CASSSGIPHTDTQYF. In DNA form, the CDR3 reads TGTGCCAGCAGCAGCGGGATTCCCCACACAGATACGCAGTATTTT.

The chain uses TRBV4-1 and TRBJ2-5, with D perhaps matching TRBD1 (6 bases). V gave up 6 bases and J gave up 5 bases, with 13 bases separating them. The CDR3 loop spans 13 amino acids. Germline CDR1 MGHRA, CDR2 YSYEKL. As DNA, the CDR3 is TGCGCCAGCAGAGAGGGGGTGGGGGAGACCCAGTACTTC. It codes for CASREGVGETQYF.

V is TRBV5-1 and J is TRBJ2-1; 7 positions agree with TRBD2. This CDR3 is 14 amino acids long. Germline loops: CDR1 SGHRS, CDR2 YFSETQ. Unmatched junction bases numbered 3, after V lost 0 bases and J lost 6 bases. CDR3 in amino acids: CASSLAPGGNEQFF. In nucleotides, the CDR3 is TGCGCCAGCAGCTTGGCCCCGGGGGGCAATGAGCAGTTCTTC.

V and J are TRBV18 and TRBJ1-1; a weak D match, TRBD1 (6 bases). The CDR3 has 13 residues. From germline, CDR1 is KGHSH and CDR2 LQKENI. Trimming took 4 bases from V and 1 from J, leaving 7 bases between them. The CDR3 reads CASSRQENTEAFF. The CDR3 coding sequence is TGTGCCAGCTCACGACAGGAGAACACTGAAGCTTTCTTT.

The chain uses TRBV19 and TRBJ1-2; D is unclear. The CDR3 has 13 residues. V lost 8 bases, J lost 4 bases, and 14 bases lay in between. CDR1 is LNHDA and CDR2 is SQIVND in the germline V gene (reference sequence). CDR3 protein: CASSLRAAYGYTF. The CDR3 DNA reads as TGTGCCAGTTCCCTCCGGGCGGCCTATGGCTACACCTTC.

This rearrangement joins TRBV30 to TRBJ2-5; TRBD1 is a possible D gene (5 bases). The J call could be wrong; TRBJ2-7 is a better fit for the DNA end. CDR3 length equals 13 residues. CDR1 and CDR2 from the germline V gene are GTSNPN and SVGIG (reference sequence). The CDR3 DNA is TGTGCAGCTAGACAGTCTCAGGACCACGAGCAGTACTTC. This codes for CAARQSQDHEQYF.

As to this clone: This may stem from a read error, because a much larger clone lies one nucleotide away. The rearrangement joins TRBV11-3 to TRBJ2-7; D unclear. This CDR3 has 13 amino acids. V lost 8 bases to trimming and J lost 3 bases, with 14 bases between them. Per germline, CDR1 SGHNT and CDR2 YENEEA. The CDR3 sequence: CASGLSPNYEQYF. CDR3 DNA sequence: TGTGCCAGCGGCCTATCTCCGAACTACGAGCAGTACTTC.

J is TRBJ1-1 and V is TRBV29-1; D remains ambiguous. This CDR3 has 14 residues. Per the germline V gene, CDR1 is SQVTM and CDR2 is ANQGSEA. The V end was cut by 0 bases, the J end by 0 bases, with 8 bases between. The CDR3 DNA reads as TGCAGCGTTGAAGAGGGTACGGTGAACACTGAAGCTTTCTTT. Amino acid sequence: CSVEEGTVNTEAFF.

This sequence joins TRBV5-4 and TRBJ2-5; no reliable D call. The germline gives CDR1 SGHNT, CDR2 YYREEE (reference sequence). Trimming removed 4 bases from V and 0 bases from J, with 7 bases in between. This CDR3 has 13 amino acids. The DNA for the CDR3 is TGTGCCAGCAGCCCTACGTACCAAGAGACCCAGTACTTC. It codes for CASSPTYQETQYF. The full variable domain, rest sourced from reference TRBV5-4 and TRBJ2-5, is ETGVTQSPTHLIKTRGQQVTLRCSSQSGHNTVSWYQQALGQGPQFIFQYYREEENGRGNFPPRFSGLQFPNYSSELNVNALELDDSALYLCASSPTYQETQYFGPGTRLLVL.

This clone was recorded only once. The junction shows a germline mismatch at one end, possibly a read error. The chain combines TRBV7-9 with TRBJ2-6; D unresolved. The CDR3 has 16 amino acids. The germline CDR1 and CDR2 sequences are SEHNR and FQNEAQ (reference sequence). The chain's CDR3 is CASSQDWGSGANVLTF. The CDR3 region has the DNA TGCGCCAGCAGCCAAGATTGGGGCTCTGGGGCCAACGTCCTGACTTTC.

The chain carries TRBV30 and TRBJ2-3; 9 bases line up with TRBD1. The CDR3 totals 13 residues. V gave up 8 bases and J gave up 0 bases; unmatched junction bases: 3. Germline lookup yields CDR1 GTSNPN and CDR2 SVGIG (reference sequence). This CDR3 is CARGTGSTDTQYF. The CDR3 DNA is TGTGCCCGCGGGACAGGGAGCACAGATACGCAGTATTTT.

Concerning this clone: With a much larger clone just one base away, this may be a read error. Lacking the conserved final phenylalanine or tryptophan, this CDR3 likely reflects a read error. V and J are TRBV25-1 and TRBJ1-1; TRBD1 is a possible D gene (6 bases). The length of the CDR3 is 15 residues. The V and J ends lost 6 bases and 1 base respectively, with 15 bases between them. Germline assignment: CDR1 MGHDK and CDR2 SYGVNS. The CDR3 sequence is CASRPRGGTNTEAFL. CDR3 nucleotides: TGTGCCAGCAGGCCAAGAGGGGGGACGAACACTGAAGCTTTCCTT.

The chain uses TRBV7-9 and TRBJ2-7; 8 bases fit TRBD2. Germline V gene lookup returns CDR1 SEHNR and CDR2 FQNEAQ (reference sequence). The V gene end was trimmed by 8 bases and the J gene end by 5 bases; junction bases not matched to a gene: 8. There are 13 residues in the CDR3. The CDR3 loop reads CASGLAGRDEQYF. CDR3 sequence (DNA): TGTGCCAGCGGATTAGCGGGAAGGGACGAGCAGTACTTC. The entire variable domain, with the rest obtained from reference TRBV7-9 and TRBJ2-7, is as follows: DTGVSQNPRHKITKRGQNVTFRCDPISEHNRLYWYRQTLGQGPEFLTYFQNEAQLEKSRLLSDRFSAERPKGSFSTLEIQRTEQGDSAMYLCASGLAGRDEQYFGPGTRLTVT.

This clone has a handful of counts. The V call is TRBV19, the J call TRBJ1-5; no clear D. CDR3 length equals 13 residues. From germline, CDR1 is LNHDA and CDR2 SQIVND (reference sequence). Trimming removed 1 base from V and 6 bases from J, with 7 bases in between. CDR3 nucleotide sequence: TGTGCCAGTAGTATAGCTCACAGTCAGCCCCAGCATTTT. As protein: CASSIAHSQPQHF. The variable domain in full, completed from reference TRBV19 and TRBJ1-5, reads DGGITQSPKYLFRKEGQNVTLSCEQNLNHDAMYWYRQDPGQGLRLIYYSQIVNDFQKGDIAEGYSVSREKKESFPLTVTSAQKNPTAFYLCASSIAHSQPQHFGDGTRLSIL.